The following is a T cell receptor (beta chain) sequence with its context. Per the germline V gene, CDR1 is SQVTM and CDR2 is ANQGSEA. The CDR3 consists of 11 residues. Trimming took 6 bases from V and 1 from J, leaving 4 bases between them. The data were taken from a study of tissue T cells after allogeneic stem cell transplantation. Study-wide context: Viable blood and marrow gave sorted CD3+ T cells if numbers allowed.

Generated by immunoSEQ multiplex PCR, the TCRdb table keeps only in-frame clones and is missing some. In the table there are approximately 30,000 clones, 85% of which are singletons. This chain uses TRBV29-1 with TRBJ1-3; D gene unclear. Sequencing used blood, obtained before transplantation. The sequence came from a woman aged 18 to 50 who later had graft-versus-host disease after an allogeneic stem cell transplant. Here the CDR3 reads CSVESGNTIYF. The CDR3 bases are TGCAGCGTGGAGTCTGGAAACACCATATATTTT.